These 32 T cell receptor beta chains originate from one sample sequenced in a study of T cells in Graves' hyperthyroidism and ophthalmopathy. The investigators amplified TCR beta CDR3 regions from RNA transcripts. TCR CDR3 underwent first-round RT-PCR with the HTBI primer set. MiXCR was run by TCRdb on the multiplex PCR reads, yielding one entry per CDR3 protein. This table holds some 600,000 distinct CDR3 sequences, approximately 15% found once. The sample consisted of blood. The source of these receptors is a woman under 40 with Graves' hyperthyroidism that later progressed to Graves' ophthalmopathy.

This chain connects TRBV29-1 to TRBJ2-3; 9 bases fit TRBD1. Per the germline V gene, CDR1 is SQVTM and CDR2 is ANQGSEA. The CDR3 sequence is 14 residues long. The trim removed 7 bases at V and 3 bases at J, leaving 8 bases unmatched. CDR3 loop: CSAEGGTGTDTQYF. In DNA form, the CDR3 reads TGCAGCGCCGAGGGGGGGACAGGGACAGATACGCAGTATTTT.

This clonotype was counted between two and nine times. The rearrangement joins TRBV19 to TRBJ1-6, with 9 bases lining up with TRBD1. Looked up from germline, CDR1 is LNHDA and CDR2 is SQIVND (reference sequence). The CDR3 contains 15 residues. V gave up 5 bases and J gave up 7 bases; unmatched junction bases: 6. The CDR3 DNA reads TGTGCCAGTAGTCCGGGGACAGGGTGGAATTCACCCCTCCACTTT. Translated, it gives CASSPGTGWNSPLHF.

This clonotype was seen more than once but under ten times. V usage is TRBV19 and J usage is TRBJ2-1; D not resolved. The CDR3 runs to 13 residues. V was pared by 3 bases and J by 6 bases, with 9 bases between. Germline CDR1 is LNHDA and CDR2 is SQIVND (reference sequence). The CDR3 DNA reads TGTGCCAGTAGTATTAGCAGATCCAATGAGCAGTTCTTC. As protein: CASSISRSNEQFF.

DNA of the CDR3: TGCAGTGCTACCCCCATCCGGAGGGCCGACACCGGGGAGCTGTTTTTT. As protein: CSATPIRRADTGELFF. The rearrangement uses TRBV20-1 and TRBJ2-2; TRBD2 is a possible D gene (6 bases). This CDR3 contains 16 residues. In germline, CDR1 is DFQATT, CDR2 SNEGSKA (reference sequence). V gave up 4 bases and J gave up 3 bases, with 18 bases separating them.

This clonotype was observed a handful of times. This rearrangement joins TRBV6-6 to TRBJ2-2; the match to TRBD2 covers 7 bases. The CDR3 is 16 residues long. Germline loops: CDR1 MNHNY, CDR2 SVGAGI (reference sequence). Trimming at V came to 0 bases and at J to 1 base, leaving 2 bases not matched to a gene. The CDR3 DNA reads TGTGCCAGCAGTTACTCGACTAGCTGGAACACCGGGGAGCTGTTTTTT. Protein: CASSYSTSWNTGELFF.

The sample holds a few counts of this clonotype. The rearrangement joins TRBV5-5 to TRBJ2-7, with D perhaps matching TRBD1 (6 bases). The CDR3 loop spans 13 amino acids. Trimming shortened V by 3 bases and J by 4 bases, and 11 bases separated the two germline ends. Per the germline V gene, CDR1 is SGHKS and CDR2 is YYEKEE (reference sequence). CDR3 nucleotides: TGTGCCAGCAGCTCGAGACAGGCTTACGAGCAGTACTTC. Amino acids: CASSSRQAYEQYF.

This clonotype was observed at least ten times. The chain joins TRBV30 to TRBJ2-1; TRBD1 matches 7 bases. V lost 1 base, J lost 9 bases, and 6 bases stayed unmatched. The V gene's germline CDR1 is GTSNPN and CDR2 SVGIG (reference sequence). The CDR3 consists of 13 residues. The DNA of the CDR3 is TGTGCCTGGAGTGCTAGAGGGGGCCTTGAGCAGTTCTTC. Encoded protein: CAWSARGGLEQFF.

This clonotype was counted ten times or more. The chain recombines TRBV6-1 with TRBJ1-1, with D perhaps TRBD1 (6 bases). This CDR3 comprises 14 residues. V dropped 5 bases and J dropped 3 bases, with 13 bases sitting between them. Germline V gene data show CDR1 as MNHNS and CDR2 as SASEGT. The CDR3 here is CASSSAQGHTEAFF. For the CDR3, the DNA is TGTGCCAGCAGTTCCGCACAGGGTCACACTGAAGCTTTCTTT.

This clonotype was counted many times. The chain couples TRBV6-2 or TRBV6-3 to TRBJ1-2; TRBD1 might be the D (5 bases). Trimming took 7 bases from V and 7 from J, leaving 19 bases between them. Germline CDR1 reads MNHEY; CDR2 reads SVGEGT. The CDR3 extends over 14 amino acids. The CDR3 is CASTRDPGGRGYTF. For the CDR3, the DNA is TGTGCCAGCACCAGGGACCCCGGCGGGCGTGGCTACACCTTC.

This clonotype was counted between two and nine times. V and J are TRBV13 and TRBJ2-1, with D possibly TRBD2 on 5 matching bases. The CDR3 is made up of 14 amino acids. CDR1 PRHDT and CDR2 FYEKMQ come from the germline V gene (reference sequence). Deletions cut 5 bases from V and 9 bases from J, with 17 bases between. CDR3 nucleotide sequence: TGTGCCAGCAGCCCCCCGCGCCCTCGGGGTGAGCAGTTCTTC. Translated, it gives CASSPPRPRGEQFF.

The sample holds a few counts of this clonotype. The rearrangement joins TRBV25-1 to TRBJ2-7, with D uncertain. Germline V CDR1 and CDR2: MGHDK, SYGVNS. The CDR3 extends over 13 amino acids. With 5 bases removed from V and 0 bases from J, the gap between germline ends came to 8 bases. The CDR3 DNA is TGTGCCAGCAGTCCGGTCCCCTCCTACGAGCAGTACTTC. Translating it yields CASSPVPSYEQYF.

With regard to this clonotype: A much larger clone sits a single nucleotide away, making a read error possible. CDR3 residues: CASLRQSSYNSPPHF. The CDR3 DNA is TGTGCCAGCCTACGGCAGAGCTCCTATAATTCACCCCCCCACTTT. This sequence joins TRBV27 and TRBJ1-6; D is ambiguous. Germline V gene sequence: CDR1 MNHEY, CDR2 SMNVEV (reference sequence). This CDR3 region has 15 residues.

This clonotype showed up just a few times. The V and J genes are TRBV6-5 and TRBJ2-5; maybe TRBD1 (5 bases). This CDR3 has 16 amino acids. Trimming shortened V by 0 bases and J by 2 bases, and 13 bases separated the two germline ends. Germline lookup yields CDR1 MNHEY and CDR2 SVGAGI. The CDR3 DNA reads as TGTGCCAGCAGTTACTCGTCTCGGCCAGGGCAAGAGACCCAGTACTTC. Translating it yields CASSYSSRPGQETQYF.

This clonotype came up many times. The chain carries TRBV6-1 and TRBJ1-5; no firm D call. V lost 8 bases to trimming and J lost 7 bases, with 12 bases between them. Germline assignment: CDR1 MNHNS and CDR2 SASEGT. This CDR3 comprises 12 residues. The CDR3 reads CASLLLGQPQHF. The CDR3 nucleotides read TGTGCCAGCCTCCTCCTCGGGCAGCCCCAGCATTTT.

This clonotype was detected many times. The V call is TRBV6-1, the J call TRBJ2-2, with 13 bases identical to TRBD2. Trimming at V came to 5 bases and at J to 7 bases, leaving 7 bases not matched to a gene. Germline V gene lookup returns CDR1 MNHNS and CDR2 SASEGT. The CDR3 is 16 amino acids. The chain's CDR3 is CASSRGLAGASGELFF. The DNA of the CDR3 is TGTGCCAGCAGTCGTGGACTAGCGGGAGCGAGCGGGGAGCTGTTTTTT.

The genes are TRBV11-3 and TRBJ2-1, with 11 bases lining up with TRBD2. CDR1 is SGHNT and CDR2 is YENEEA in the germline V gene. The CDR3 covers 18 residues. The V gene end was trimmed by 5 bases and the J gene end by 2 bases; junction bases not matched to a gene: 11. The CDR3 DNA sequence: TGTGCCAGCAGCCGACTAGCGGGAACGGGGAGGGCCTACAATGAGCAGTTCTTC. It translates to CASSRLAGTGRAYNEQFF. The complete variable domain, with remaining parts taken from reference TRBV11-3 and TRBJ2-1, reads EAGVVQSPRYKIIEKKQPVAFWCNPISGHNTLYWYLQNLGQGPELLIRYENEEAVDDSQLPKDRFSAERLKGVDSTLKIQPAELGDSAVYLCASSRLAGTGRAYNEQFFGPGTRLTVL.

Here the CDR3 reads CASSMVARGGRKGETQYF. CDR3 in DNA: TGTGCCAGTAGTATGGTAGCCCGAGGGGGCAGAAAGGGAGAGACCCAGTACTTC. The chain is built from TRBV19 and TRBJ2-5, with 7 bases lining up with TRBD1. J gave up 4 bases and V 3 bases, and 17 bases lay outside the gene matches. CDR3 length: 18 residues. Looked up from germline, CDR1 is LNHDA and CDR2 is SQIVND (reference sequence). Variable domain in full (rest from reference TRBV19 and TRBJ2-5): DGGITQSPKYLFRKEGQNVTLSCEQNLNHDAMYWYRQDPGQGLRLIYYSQIVNDFQKGDIAEGYSVSREKKESFPLTVTSAQKNPTAFYLCASSMVARGGRKGETQYFGPGTRLLVL.

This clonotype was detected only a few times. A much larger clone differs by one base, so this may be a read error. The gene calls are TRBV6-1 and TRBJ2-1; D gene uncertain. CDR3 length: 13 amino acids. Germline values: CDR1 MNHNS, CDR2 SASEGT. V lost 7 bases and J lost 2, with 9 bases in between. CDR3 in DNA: TGTGCCAGCACCCTAAAACCCTACAATGAGCAGTTCTTC. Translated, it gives CASTLKPYNEQFF.

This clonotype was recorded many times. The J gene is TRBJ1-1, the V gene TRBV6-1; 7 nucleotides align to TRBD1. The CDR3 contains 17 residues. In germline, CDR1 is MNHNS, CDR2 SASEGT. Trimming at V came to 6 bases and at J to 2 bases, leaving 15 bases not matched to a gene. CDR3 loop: CASSLWDSGRPNTEAFF. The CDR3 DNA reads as TGTGCCAGCAGCCTGTGGGACAGCGGCCGCCCTAACACTGAAGCTTTCTTT.

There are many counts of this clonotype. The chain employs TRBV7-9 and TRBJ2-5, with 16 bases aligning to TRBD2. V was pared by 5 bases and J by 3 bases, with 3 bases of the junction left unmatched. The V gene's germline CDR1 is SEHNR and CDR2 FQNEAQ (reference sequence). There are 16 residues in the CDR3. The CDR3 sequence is CASSPGTSGREETQYF. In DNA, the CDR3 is TGTGCCAGCAGCCCGGGGACTAGCGGGAGGGAAGAGACCCAGTACTTC.

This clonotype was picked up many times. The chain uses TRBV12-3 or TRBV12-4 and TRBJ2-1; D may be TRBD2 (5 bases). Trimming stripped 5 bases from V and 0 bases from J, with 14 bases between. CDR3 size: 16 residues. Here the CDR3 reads CASSPRTLSSYNEQFF. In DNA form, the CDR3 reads TGTGCCAGCAGTCCCAGGACTCTTAGCTCCTACAATGAGCAGTTCTTC.

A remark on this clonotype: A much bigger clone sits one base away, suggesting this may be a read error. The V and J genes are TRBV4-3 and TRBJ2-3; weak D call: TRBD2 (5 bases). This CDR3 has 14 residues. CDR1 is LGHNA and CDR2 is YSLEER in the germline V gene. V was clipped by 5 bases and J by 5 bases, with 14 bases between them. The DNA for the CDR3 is TGCGCCAGCAGCGAAGTCAGCGGTGTAGATACGCAGTATTTT. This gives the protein CASSEVSGVDTQYF.

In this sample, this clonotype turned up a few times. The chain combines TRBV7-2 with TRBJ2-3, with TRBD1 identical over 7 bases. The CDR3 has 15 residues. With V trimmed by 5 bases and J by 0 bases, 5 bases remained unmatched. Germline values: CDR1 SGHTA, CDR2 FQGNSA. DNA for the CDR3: TGTGCCAGCAGCAAGGACAGGTCTAGCACAGATACGCAGTATTTT. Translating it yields CASSKDRSSTDTQYF.

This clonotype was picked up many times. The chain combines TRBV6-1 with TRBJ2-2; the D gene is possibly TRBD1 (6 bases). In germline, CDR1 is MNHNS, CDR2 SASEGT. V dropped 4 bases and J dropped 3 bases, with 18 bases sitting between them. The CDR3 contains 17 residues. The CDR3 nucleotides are TGTGCCAGCAGTGGGTTTGGACAGCTAATTCACACCGGGGAGCTGTTTTTT. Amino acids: CASSGFGQLIHTGELFF.

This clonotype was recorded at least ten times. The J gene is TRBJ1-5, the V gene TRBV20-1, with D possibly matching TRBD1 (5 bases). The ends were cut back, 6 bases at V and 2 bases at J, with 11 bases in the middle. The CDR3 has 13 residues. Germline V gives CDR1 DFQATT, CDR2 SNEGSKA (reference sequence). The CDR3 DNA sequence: TGCAGTGCCCGGGGGGGTGGCAATCAGCCCCAGCATTTT. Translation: CSARGGGNQPQHF.

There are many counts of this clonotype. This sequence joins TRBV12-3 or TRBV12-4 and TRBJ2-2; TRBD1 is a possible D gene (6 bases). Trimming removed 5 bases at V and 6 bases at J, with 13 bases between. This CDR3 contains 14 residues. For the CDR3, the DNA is TGTGCCAGCAGTACGGGACCAGGGGCCGGGGAGCTGTTTTTT. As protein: CASSTGPGAGELFF.

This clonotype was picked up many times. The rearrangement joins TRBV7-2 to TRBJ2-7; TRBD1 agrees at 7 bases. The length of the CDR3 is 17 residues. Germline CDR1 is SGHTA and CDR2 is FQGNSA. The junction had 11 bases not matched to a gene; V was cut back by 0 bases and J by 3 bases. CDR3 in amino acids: CASSLAMWSTGIYEQYF. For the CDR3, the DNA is TGTGCCAGCAGCTTAGCGATGTGGTCGACAGGGATCTACGAGCAGTACTTC. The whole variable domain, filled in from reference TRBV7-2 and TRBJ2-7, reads GAGVSQSPSNKVTEKGKDVELRCDPISGHTALYWYRQSLGQGLEFLIYFQGNSAPDKSGLPSDRFSAERTGGSVSTLTIQRTQQEDSAVYLCASSLAMWSTGIYEQYFGPGTRLTVT.

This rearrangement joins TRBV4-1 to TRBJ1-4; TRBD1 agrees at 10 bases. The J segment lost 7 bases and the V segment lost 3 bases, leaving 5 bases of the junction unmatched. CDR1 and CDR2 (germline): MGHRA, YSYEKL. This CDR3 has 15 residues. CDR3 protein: CASSHPGQGTEKLFF. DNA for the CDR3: TGCGCCAGCAGCCACCCGGGACAGGGGACTGAAAAACTGTTTTTT.

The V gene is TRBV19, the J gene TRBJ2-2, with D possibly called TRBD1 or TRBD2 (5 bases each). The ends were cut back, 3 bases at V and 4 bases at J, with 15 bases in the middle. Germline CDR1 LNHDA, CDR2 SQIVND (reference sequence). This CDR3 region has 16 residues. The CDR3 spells CASSIDWGPSTGELFF. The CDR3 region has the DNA TGTGCCAGTAGTATCGACTGGGGACCTTCCACCGGGGAGCTGTTTTTT.

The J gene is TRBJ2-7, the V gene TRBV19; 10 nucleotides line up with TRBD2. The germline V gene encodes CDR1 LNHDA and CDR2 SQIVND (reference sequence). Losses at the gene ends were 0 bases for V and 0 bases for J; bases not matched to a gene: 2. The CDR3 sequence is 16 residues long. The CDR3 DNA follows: TGTGCCAGTAGTATAGATACTAGCGGGGACTCCTACGAGCAGTACTTC. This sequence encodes CASSIDTSGDSYEQYF.

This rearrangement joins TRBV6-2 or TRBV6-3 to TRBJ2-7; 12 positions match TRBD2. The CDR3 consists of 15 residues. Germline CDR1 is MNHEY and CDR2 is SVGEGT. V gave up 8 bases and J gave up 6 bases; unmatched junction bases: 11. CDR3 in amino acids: CASGLAGGPMGEQYF. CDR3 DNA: TGTGCCAGCGGTCTAGCGGGAGGGCCAATGGGCGAGCAGTACTTC.

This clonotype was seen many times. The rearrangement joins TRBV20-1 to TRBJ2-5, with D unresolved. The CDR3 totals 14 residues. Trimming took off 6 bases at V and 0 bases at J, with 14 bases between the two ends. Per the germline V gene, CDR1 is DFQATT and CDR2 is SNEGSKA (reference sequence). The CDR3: CSARHLVYQETQYF. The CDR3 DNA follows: TGCAGTGCCAGACATTTGGTGTACCAAGAGACCCAGTACTTC.